This TCR beta chain was captured in a study of neoadjuvant anti-PD-1 for oral cavity cancer (dated by TCRdb to the early 2020s). With regard to the full study: Patients mostly received three to four biweekly doses of nivolumab at 3 mg/kg before curative-intent surgical resection. Responders were defined as patients with complete response, partial response or stable disease by RECIST 1.1; non-responders were defined as patients with progression. Patients who did not progress were given a fourth nivolumab dose at about day 43 and had definitive surgical resection on days 50-56. There were roughly 13 patients in the parent correlative cohort, and the response rate was over 25%. The paper's findings and limits, for the study overall: The TCR analyses had only three patients in each response group, and the authors called for validation in larger cohorts. Greater tumor shrinkage correlated with larger post-treatment sizes of preexisting intratumoral clones, which suggests that expansion of preexisting clones contributed to response. Higher pretreatment blood Treg/Th17 ratios correlated with higher pretreatment blood TCRbeta clonality and lower post-treatment tumor TCRbeta clonality.

In regard to this clone: This receptor's antigen is unknown. Base qualities are missing; no much larger clone stands one base away.

The time point label for this specimen denotes: after neoadjuvant nivolumab, at surgical resection. Patients had been newly diagnosed with stage II-IVA oral cavity squamous cell carcinoma, and no prior systemic or radiation treatment had been given to the patients. Everyone in the cohort had locally advanced, HPV-negative oral cavity squamous cell carcinoma. Samples came from a longitudinal correlative study of a single-arm phase II trial of neoadjuvant nivolumab in oral cavity squamous cell carcinoma. Genomic DNA-based TCRbeta sequencing was performed on subject-matched pre- and post-treatment PBMCs and tumors from three responders and three non-responders. Genomic DNA was isolated from tumor tissue using the Maxwell RSC DNA from Tissue kit. Tumor libraries used mostly about 4.8 ug of input genomic DNA for survey sequencing, with two replicates per sample. Following the manufacturer's instructions, the team built TCRbeta libraries using the immunoSEQ hsTCRbeta kit. The finished libraries were brought together in one pool at roughly 2.7 nM, which was then read using an Illumina NovaSeq 6000 S4 flow cell. Turning to the authors' computational methods: Raw data preprocessing and quality control were performed with the immunoSEQ Analyzer. The analysis was limited to productive rearrangements, and each clonotype was defined by a unique CDR3 amino acid sequence. Repertoire clonality was estimated as the Gini-Simpson index, computed with the R package tcR. Student's t test was used to compare Gini indices, while Pearson correlation assessed associations with tumor size change. TCRdb limited this immuneACCESS table to in-frame rearrangements with V and J called. A share of clones is missing; checked studies link under half to unresolved V genes, and the rest is unexplained. V, J and clone size reflect that table, while D and trimming were determined from the DNA. This sample gives some 40,000 clones in total; around 38% of them show up just once. The ten largest account for roughly a sixth of the sample.

CDR1 WSHSY and CDR2 SAAADI are derived from the germline V gene. V is reduced by 4 bases and J by 5 bases, leaving a spacing of 6 bases between them. The CDR3 measures 11 amino acids from cysteine to phenylalanine. The entry retains the CDR3 DNA only, 33 bases that are in frame from base 1. The TCR originated in a person aged 40 to 85 with oral cavity squamous cell carcinoma. Sequencing was performed on tumor tissue, taken after nivolumab (anti-PD-1) treatment. The receptor chain draws on TRBV10-2 and TRBJ2-7; a confident D gene designation cannot be given. The CDR3 region has the sequence CASSVVDEQYF. The bases read TGCGCCAGCAGTGTGGTCGACGAGCAGTACTTC.